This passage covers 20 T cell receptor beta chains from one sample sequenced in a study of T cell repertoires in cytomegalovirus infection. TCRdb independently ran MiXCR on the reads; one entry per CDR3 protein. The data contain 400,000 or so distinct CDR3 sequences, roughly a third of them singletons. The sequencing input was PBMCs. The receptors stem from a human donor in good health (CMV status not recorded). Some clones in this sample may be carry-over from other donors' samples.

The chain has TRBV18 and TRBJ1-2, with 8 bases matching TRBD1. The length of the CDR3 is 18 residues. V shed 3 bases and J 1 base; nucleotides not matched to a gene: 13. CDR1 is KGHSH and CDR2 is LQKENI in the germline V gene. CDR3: CASSPGGTGPSLNYGYTF. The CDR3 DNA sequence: TGTGCCAGCTCACCCGGAGGGACAGGCCCATCACTTAACTATGGCTACACCTTC.

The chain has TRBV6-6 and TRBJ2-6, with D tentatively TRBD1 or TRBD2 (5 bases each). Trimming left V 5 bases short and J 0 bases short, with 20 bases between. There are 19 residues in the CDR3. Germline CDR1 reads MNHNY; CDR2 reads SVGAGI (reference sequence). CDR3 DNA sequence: TGTGCCAGCAGTGATTCCCGGGGCCAAAGTGACTCTGGGGCCAACGTCCTGACTTTC. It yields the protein CASSDSRGQSDSGANVLTF.

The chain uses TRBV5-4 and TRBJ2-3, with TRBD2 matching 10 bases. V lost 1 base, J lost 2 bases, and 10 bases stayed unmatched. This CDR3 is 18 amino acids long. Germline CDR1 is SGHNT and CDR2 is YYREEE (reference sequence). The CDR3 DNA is TGTGCCAGCAGCTTGCTGGAGCGGGGGGGCCATGACACAGATACGCAGTATTTT. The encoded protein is CASSLLERGGHDTDTQYF.

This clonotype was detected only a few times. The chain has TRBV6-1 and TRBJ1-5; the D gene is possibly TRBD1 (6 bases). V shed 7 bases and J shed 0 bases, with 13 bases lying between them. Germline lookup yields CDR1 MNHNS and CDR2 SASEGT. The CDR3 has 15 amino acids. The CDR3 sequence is CASTSGEYSNQPQHF. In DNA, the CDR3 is TGTGCCAGCACCTCAGGGGAGTATAGCAATCAGCCCCAGCATTTT.

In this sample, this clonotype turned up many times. In DNA form, the CDR3 reads TGTGCCAGCAGCTTGAGACAGGCCGAAAAACTGTTTTTT. Translated: CASSLRQAEKLFF. The genes are TRBV11-1 and TRBJ1-4; tentative D call: TRBD1 (6 bases). The CDR3 consists of 13 residues. The germline CDR1 and CDR2 sequences are SGHAT and FQDESV (reference sequence). Trimming shortened V by 3 bases and J by 8 bases, and 10 bases separated the two germline ends.

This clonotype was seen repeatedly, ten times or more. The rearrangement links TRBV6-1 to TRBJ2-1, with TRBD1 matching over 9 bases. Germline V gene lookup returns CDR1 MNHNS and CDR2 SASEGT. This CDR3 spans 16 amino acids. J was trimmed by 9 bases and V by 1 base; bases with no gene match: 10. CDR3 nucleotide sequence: TGTGCCAGCAGTGAAGGGCCGAGAGGGGGACAGGGTGAGCAGTTCTTC. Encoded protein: CASSEGPRGGQGEQFF.

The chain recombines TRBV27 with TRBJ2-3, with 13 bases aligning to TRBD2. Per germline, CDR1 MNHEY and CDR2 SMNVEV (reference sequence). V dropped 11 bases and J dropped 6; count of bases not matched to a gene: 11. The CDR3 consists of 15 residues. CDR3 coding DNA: TGTGCCCGCACCTTGACTAGCGGGGGGATCGATACGCAGTATTTT. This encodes CARTLTSGGIDTQYF.

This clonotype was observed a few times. The CDR3: CASSQENSPSWAFF. The CDR3 nucleotides read TGTGCCAGCAGCCAAGAGAACAGTCCAAGCTGGGCTTTCTTT. V and J are TRBV4-2 and TRBJ1-1; D is unresolved. CDR3 size: 14 residues. The ends were cut back, 0 bases at V and 11 bases at J, with 16 bases in the middle. Germline-derived CDR1 and CDR2 are LGHNA and YNFKEQ.

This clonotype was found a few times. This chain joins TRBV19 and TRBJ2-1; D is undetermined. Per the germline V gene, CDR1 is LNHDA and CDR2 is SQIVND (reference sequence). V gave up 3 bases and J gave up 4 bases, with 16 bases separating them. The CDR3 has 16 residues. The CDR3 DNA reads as TGTGCCAGTAGTATTCACCCAGAGGCTTTTTACAATGAGCAGTTCTTC. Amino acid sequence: CASSIHPEAFYNEQFF.

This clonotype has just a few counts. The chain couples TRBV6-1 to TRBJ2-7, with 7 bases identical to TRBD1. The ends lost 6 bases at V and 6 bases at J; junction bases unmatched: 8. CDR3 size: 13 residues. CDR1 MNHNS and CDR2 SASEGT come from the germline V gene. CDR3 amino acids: CASRRQGIPEQYF. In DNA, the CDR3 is TGTGCCAGCAGGAGACAGGGAATCCCCGAGCAGTACTTC.

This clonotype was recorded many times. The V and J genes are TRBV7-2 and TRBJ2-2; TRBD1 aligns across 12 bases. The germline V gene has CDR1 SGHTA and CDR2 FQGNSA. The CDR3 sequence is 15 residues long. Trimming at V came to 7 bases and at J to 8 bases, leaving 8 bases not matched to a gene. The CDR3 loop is CASTGTGGASGELFF. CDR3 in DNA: TGTGCCAGCACCGGGACAGGGGGCGCATCGGGGGAGCTGTTTTTT.

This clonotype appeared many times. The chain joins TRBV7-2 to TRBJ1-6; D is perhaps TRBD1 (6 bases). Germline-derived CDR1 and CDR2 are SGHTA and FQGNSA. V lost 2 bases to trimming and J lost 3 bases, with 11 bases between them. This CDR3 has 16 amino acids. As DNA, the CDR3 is TGTGCCAGCAGCTTAACCGCCAGGGGCTATAATTCACCCCTCCACTTT. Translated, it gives CASSLTARGYNSPLHF.

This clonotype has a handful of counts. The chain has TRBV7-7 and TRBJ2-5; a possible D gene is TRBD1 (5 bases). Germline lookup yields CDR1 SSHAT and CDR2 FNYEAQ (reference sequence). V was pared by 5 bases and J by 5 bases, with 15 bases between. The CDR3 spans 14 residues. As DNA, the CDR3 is TGTGCCAGCAGCCGGTCAGGGAAATCGGAGACCCAGTACTTC. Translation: CASSRSGKSETQYF.

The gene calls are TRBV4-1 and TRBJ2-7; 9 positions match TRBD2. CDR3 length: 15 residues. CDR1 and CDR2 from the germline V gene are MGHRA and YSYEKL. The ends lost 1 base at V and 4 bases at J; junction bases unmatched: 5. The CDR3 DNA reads TGCGCCAGCAGCCAAGTGTCTAGCGGGACTTACGAGCAGTACTTC. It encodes CASSQVSSGTYEQYF.

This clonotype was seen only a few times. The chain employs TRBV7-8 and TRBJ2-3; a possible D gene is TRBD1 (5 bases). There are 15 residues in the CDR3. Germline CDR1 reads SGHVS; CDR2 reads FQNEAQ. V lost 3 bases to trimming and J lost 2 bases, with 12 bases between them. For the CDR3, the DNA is TGTGCCAGCAGCTTGACCCCAGGGTCCACAGATACGCAGTATTTT. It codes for CASSLTPGSTDTQYF.

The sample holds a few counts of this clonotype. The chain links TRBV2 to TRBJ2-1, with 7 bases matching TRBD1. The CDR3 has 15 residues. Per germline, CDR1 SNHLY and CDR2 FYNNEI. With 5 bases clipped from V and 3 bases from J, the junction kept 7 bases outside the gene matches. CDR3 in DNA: TGTGCCAGCAGTTCCGACAGGGACATCTACAATGAGCAGTTCTTC. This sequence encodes CASSSDRDIYNEQFF.

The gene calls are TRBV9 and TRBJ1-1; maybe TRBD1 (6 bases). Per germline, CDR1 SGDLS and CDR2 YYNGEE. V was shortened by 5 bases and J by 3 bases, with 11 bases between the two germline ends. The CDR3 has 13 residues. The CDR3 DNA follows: TGTGCCAGCAGAGGGGGGGTGGACACTGAAGCTTTCTTT. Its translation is CASRGGVDTEAFF.

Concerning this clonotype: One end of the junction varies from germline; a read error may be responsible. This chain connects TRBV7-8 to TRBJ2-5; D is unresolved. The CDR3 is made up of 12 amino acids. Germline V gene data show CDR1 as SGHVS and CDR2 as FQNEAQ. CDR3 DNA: TGTGCCATCAGCTTATTTTGGTATACCCAGTACTTC. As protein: CAISLFWYTQYF.

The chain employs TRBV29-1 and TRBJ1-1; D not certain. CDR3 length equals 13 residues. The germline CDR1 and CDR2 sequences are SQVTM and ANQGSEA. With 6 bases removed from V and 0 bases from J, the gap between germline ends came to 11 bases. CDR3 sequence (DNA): TGCAGCGTATGCAGGAGGATGAACACTGAAGCTTTCTTT. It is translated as CSVCRRMNTEAFF.

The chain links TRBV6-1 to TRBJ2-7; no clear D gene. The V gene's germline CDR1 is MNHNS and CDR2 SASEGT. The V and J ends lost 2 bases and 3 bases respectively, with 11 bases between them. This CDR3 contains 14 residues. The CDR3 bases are TGTGCCAGCAGTGAACGTCAGTCGTTCTACGAGCAGTACTTC. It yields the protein CASSERQSFYEQYF.